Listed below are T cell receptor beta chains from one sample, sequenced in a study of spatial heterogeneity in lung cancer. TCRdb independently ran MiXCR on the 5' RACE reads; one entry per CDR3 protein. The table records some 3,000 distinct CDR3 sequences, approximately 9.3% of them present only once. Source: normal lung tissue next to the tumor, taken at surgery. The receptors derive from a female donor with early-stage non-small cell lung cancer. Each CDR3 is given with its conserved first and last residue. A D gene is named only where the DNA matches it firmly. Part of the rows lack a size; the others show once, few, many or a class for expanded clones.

TGTGCCAGCAGGGAGACGGGGATAGCACACAATGAGCAGTTCTTC CASRETGIAHNEQFF - TRBV12-3/TRBV12-4 medium-sized TRBJ2-1
TGCGCCAGCAGCCACCGACGGGAGCAGACTATAGAGCAGTACTTC CASSHRREQTIEQYF - TRBV23-1 large TRBJ2-7
TGTGCCAGCAGACCAATAGGAGGGGGTTGGCTGGGAACAGATACGCAGTATTTT CASRPIGGGWLGTDTQYF - TRBV6-1 medium-sized TRBJ2-3
TGTGCCAGCAGTGAACCCAGGTCCGAGGGTACGCAGTATTTT CASSEPRSEGTQYF - TRBV2 few TRBJ2-3
TGTGCCAGCAGTCAGACAGGGGGAGATGGGTCCTACGAGCAGTACTTC CASSQTGGDGSYEQYF TRBD1 TRBV6-5 - TRBJ2-7
TGTGCCAGCAGCTTAGTCCCCGGGACTAGCGGGAGGGAAAACATTCAGTACTTC CASSLVPGTSGRENIQYF TRBD2 TRBV7-2 medium-sized TRBJ2-4
TGTGCCAGCAGTTTAAGGCTAGCGGGAGTTGGCGAGCAGTACTTC CASSLRLAGVGEQYF TRBD2 TRBV27 medium-sized TRBJ2-7
TGTGCCAGCAGTTTAGCGCACCCGGGACCCCCTCCGAGAGCCTCACCCCTCCACTTT CASSLAHPGPPPRASPLHF - TRBV12-3/TRBV12-4 medium-sized TRBJ1-6
TGTGCCAGCAGCGTAGGACCGGGACAGGGCTCCCTCCATTATGGCTACACCTTC CASSVGPGQGSLHYGYTF TRBD1 TRBV7-2 medium-sized TRBJ1-2
TGTGCCAGCTGCCCTAGCGGGAGCACAGATACGCAGTATTTT CASCPSGSTDTQYF TRBD2 TRBV3-1 medium-sized TRBJ2-3
TGTGCCAGCAGCTCCAGCGGGAGGTTTGGAGATGAGCAGTTCTTC CASSSSGRFGDEQFF TRBD2 TRBV11-2 few TRBJ2-1
TGTGCCAGCAGCCTGGATGATGGTACGCAGTATTTT CASSLDDGTQYF - TRBV7-3 many TRBJ2-3
TGTGCCAGCAGCTTAGAAAGGGTCTCTGAAGCTTTCTTT CASSLERVSEAFF - TRBV11-2 medium-sized TRBJ1-1
TGTGCCAGCAGCTGGAGGGGGACAGATACGCAGTATTTT CASSWRGTDTQYF - TRBV7-2 medium-sized TRBJ2-3
TGTGCCAGCACCCCCGGCAGGGGGTCAATCGAGCAGTTCTTC CASTPGRGSIEQFF TRBD1 TRBV12-3/TRBV12-4 medium-sized TRBJ2-1
TGTGCCAGCAGCTCGGGTGCCGGAAACACCATATATTTT CASSSGAGNTIYF - TRBV11-3 many TRBJ1-3
TGCAGTGCGATCCCTCTGGCGGGAACCTACAATGAGCAGTTCTTC CSAIPLAGTYNEQFF - TRBV20-1 medium-sized TRBJ2-1
TGTGCCAGCTCACCGATACCTGGTGGAGCGGGAGTATATGAGCAGTTCTTC CASSPIPGGAGVYEQFF TRBD2 TRBV18 medium-sized TRBJ2-1
TGTGCCAGCAGTTACCCGAGACTAGCGGGACACAATGAGCAGTTCTTC CASSYPRLAGHNEQFF TRBD2 TRBV6-6 many TRBJ2-1
TGTGCCAGCAGTGACTCCCCCGACACCGGGGAGCTGTTTTTT CASSDSPDTGELFF - TRBV6-4 - TRBJ2-2
TGTGCCAGCAGCTTACCATGGTGGGCTGGCTACACCTTC CASSLPWWAGYTF - TRBV11-2 many TRBJ1-2
TGTGCCAGCACTCGAACAGCGTACGGCTATGGCTACACCTTC CASTRTAYGYGYTF - TRBV28 few TRBJ1-2
TGTGCCAGCAGCACAACGTTGGAAGGCCAGAAACTACGGGAGCAGTACTTC CASSTTLEGQKLREQYF - TRBV21-1 medium-sized TRBJ2-7
TGTGCCAGCAGCTTCGGACTAGCGGCCACAGATACGCAGTATTTT CASSFGLAATDTQYF TRBD2 TRBV9 medium-sized TRBJ2-3
TGCGCCAGCACCCCCAGCGGGGGGGTCCAAGAGACCCAGTACTTC CASTPSGGVQETQYF TRBD2 TRBV5-1 - TRBJ2-5
TGTGCCAGCAGTTCGGACAGGGCCTACGAGCAGTACTTC CASSSDRAYEQYF TRBD1 TRBV6-2/TRBV6-3 medium-sized TRBJ2-7
TGTGCCAGCAGCCTAAGTCAGGCTGGGAACACTGAAGCTTTCTTT CASSLSQAGNTEAFF - TRBV6-5 - TRBJ1-1
TGTGCCAGCCAGACAGGGAATTCACCCCTCCACTTT CASQTGNSPLHF TRBD1 TRBV28 medium-sized TRBJ1-6
TGTGCCAGCAGTGAATCTACGGACCACTTAGCTCGGGAGACCCAGTACTTC CASSESTDHLARETQYF - TRBV6-1 medium-sized TRBJ2-5
TGTGCCAGCAGCTTAGAAGGGACAGGCGATCAGCCCCAGCATTTT CASSLEGTGDQPQHF TRBD1 TRBV7-2 medium-sized TRBJ1-5
TGCGCCAGCAACCCCGGAGTTGGGTCACGGACCGGGGAGCTGTTTTTT CASNPGVGSRTGELFF - TRBV5-1 few TRBJ2-2
TGTGCCAGCAGCAAGAGGGCGGGTCTCGACAATGAGCAGTTCTTC CASSKRAGLDNEQFF - TRBV12-3/TRBV12-4 medium-sized TRBJ2-1
TGTGCCAGCTCACAGGGACTAGCTTACGAGCAGTACTTC CASSQGLAYEQYF TRBD2 TRBV18 once TRBJ2-7
TGCGCCAGCAGCACGGGACAGAGGAACACCGGGGAGCTGTTTTTT CASSTGQRNTGELFF TRBD1 TRBV5-1 medium-sized TRBJ2-2
TGTGCCAGTACCCAGGGACAGTACCCTAACTATGGCTACACCTTC CASTQGQYPNYGYTF TRBD1 TRBV19 - TRBJ1-2
TGTGCCAGCAGGCCTAGCGGGAGGGCTGGGGAGCAGTACTTC CASRPSGRAGEQYF TRBD2 TRBV27 medium-sized TRBJ2-7
TGCGCCAGCAGCTTCCGGGGGGATCGCACAGATACGCAGTATTTT CASSFRGDRTDTQYF TRBD2 TRBV5-1 - TRBJ2-3
TGTGCCAGCAGCCAAGATTGGGGACGGATGAATTCACCCCTCCACTTT CASSQDWGRMNSPLHF - TRBV3-1 medium-sized TRBJ1-6
TGCAGCGTTGTAGTTTGGGGTGAGCAGTTCTTC CSVVVWGEQFF - TRBV29-1 medium-sized TRBJ2-1
TGTGCCAGCAGTTACTCGAATAGTCTGCCCCGCTCCTACAATGAGCAGTTCTTC CASSYSNSLPRSYNEQFF - TRBV6-7 medium-sized TRBJ2-1
TGTGCCAGCTCACCACGGGGGATCGATGAGCAGTTCTTC CASSPRGIDEQFF - TRBV18 - TRBJ2-1
TGTGCCAGCAGCCCCGAGGACAATTACAATGAGCAGTTCTTC CASSPEDNYNEQFF - TRBV7-6 medium-sized TRBJ2-1
TGTGCCAGCAAAAGGGGGCAGGAGGACACCGGGGAGCTGTTTTTT CASKRGQEDTGELFF TRBD1 TRBV9 many TRBJ2-2
TGCGCCAGCAGCCAAGATTATCCGGTTTTTGCAACTAATGAAAAACTGTTTTTT CASSQDYPVFATNEKLFF - TRBV4-3 medium-sized TRBJ1-4
TGTGCCAGCAGCGTAGTACTATTTGATGAGCAGTTCTTC CASSVVLFDEQFF - TRBV9 medium-sized TRBJ2-1
TGCAGTGCGGGACAGGCGAACACTGAAGCTTTCTTT CSAGQANTEAFF TRBD1 TRBV29-1 many TRBJ1-1
TGTGCCAGCAGCTGGGGACAGGTAACAGATACGCAGTATTTT CASSWGQVTDTQYF TRBD1 TRBV6-2/TRBV6-3 medium-sized TRBJ2-3
TGTGCCAGCGAAATTAGCGGGATCCAAGAGACCCAGTACTTC CASEISGIQETQYF TRBD2 TRBV2 - TRBJ2-5
TGCGCCAGCAGCCGTGACGGTGGAGGAAGGACCAAAAACATTCAGTACTTC CASSRDGGGRTKNIQYF - TRBV5-1 large TRBJ2-4
TGCGCCAGCAGCTTGGGACAACTTACTGGGGCCAACGTCCTGACTTTC CASSLGQLTGANVLTF - TRBV5-1 medium-sized TRBJ2-6
TGTGCCAGCAGCATGATGGTCCGAGGAAATGGCTACACCTTC CASSMMVRGNGYTF - TRBV7-9 medium-sized TRBJ1-2
TGTGCCAGCAGCGTAGACTTGGACGGCTCGTTGGGTGGCTACACCTTC CASSVDLDGSLGGYTF - TRBV9 medium-sized TRBJ1-2
TGTGCCAGCCCCTCCAGGGGGGTTAGCACAGATACGCAGTATTTT CASPSRGVSTDTQYF - TRBV10-3 medium-sized TRBJ2-3
TGTGCCAGCAGCCAAGGAGTCAGGGACCAAGAGACCCAGTACTTC CASSQGVRDQETQYF - TRBV3-1 - TRBJ2-5
TGTGCCAGCTCACCACTAGATATCAACACCGGGGAGCTGTTTTTT CASSPLDINTGELFF - TRBV18 medium-sized TRBJ2-2
TGTGCCAGCAGTTTTGTAGGGAGGAACATTCAGTACTTC CASSFVGRNIQYF - TRBV28 medium-sized TRBJ2-4
TGTGCCAGCAGTGTGGGAGGGGTATCAGATACGCAGTATTTT CASSVGGVSDTQYF TRBD2 TRBV9 medium-sized TRBJ2-3
TGCGCCAGCAGCCAACCAGACAGGGGAAATCAGCCCCAGCATTTT CASSQPDRGNQPQHF TRBD1 TRBV4-1 medium-sized TRBJ1-5
TGCAGTGCCAAAACCGGGACATCGACCTACGAGCAGTACTTC CSAKTGTSTYEQYF - TRBV20-1 medium-sized TRBJ2-7